This T cell receptor (beta chain) came from a study of shared clonotypes between healthy human individuals. Study summary: Aged between 18 and 49, the donors were a couple of women and a few men.

General study points: Specimens sampled were limited to blood, with tissue repertoires likely differing.

This CDR3 contains 14 residues. Germline V CDR1 and CDR2: SGHTA, FQGNSA. Between the trimmed V and J ends, which lost 5 bases and 2 bases, there was a span of 12 bases. In its sample, this clone was seen a few times. No antigen is known for it. Among the donors, all were Caucasian adults who lived in Nashville, Tennessee. Around 97 million PBMCs supplied genomic DNA for unsorted samples. This table comes from immunoSEQ multiplex PCR, and its TCRdb copy is limited to in-frame clones, with some not included. The sample shows more than 450,000 clones, 79% of them seen only once. The genes are TRBV7-2 and TRBJ2-5; TRBD2 might be the D (5 bases). The material sequenced was PBMCs. The receptor's source is a woman aged 40 to 50 in good health. Some clones in this sample may be carry-over from other donors' samples. This CDR3 is CASSTGLIQETQYF. As DNA, the CDR3 is TGTGCCAGCAGCACTGGACTTATTCAAGAGACCCAGTACTTC.